The 18 T cell receptor beta chains in this list originate from one sample, sequenced in a study of cytomegalovirus exposure and HLA in healthy donors. It was with 60 Vbeta and 13 Jbeta primers that the PCR ran. Profiled with immunoSEQ multiplex PCR; TCRdb holds only in-frame clones, not every one. The data hold over 75,000 clones, with approximately 85% observed a single time. Sample: PBMCs. The receptors stem from a woman aged 18-29 years in good health and CMV-seropositive.

This chain uses TRBV7-8 with TRBJ2-7; D may be TRBD2 (5 bases). CDR1 is SGHVS, CDR2 FQNEAQ, per germline. The CDR3 consists of 15 residues. The germline V and J ends were trimmed by 0 bases and 1 base, with 10 bases remaining between them. CDR3 DNA sequence: TGTGCCAGCAGCTTAGCCGGACTGGAATCCTACGAGCAGTACTTC. Translating gives CASSLAGLESYEQYF.

The chain is built from TRBV29-1 and TRBJ1-3; maybe TRBD1 (6 bases). The CDR3 consists of 14 residues. V was clipped by 4 bases and J by 0 bases, with 10 bases between them. Per germline, CDR1 SQVTM and CDR2 ANQGSEA. The CDR3 loop is CSVVQGRSGNTIYF. CDR3 nucleotides: TGCAGCGTTGTACAGGGCCGCTCTGGAAACACCATATATTTT.

The count of this clone is one. The chain combines TRBV11-2 with TRBJ1-4, with a possible D match to TRBD1 (6 bases). Per germline, CDR1 SGHAT and CDR2 FQNNGV. V was cut by 3 bases and J by 4 bases, with 12 bases left in between. This CDR3 has 15 residues. In DNA form, the CDR3 reads TGTGCCAGCAGCTTGATGGGACATAATAATGAAAAACTGTTTTTT. It yields the protein CASSLMGHNNEKLFF.

This clone was observed a few times. The rearrangement joins TRBV29-1 to TRBJ1-1, with a tentative D call TRBD1 (6 bases). This CDR3 has 13 amino acids. V gave up 6 bases and J gave up 2 bases, with 13 bases separating them. Germline V gene lookup returns CDR1 SQVTM and CDR2 ANQGSEA. The CDR3 DNA follows: TGCAGCGTGACCGGGACATCCAACACTGAAGCTTTCTTT. It is translated as CSVTGTSNTEAFF.

The genes are TRBV2 and TRBJ1-2, with D possibly TRBD1 on 5 matching bases. V lost 2 bases and J lost 5, with 6 bases in between. Germline V gives CDR1 SNHLY, CDR2 FYNNEI. This CDR3 region has 12 residues. The chain's CDR3 is CASSEQGYGYTF. In DNA, the CDR3 is TGTGCCAGCAGTGAACAGGGTTATGGCTACACCTTC.

This rearrangement joins TRBV5-1 to TRBJ1-5; 8 bases are shared with TRBD1. Germline CDR1 and CDR2: SGHRS and YFSETQ. There are 14 residues in the CDR3. V trimming: 6 bases; J trimming: 3 bases; junction bases outside the gene matches: 5. The CDR3 bases are TGCGCCAGCAAACAGGGGGTGGACAATCAGCCCCAGCATTTT. Amino acid sequence: CASKQGVDNQPQHF.

The gene calls are TRBV4-2 and TRBJ2-7; TRBD2 agrees at 14 bases. Germline CDR1 reads LGHNA; CDR2 reads YNFKEQ. The CDR3 runs 17 residues. Trimming removed 4 bases from V and 4 bases from J; junction bases left unmatched: 9. The CDR3, as DNA: TGTGCCAGCAGCCTCCAATCGGGACTAGCGGGAGTGTACGAGCAGTACTTC. This translates into CASSLQSGLAGVYEQYF.

The chain joins TRBV5-5 to TRBJ2-1; 12 bases match TRBD2. V lost 1 base and J lost 6; bases outside the gene matches: 5. In germline, CDR1 is SGHKS, CDR2 YYEKEE (reference sequence). The CDR3 loop spans 16 amino acids. The CDR3 reads CASSLPGLAGLNEQFF. The CDR3 DNA is TGTGCCAGCAGCTTGCCGGGACTAGCGGGCCTCAATGAGCAGTTCTTC. Together with reference TRBV5-5 and TRBJ2-1, the CDR3 gives the full variable domain: DAGVTQSPTHLIKTRGQQVTLRCSPISGHKSVSWYQQVLGQGPQFIFQYYEKEERGRGNFPDRFSARQFPNYSSELNVNALLLGDSALYLCASSLPGLAGLNEQFFGPGTRLTVL.

V gene TRBV10-3 combines with J gene TRBJ2-7; no definite D call. Between the trimmed V and J ends, which lost 4 bases and 4 bases, there was a span of 5 bases. The CDR3 spans 11 residues. The germline V gene encodes CDR1 ENHRY and CDR2 SYGVKD. For the CDR3, the DNA is TGTGCCATCAGTGGTCTTTACGAGCAGTACTTC. It translates to CAISGLYEQYF.

The V and J genes are TRBV2 and TRBJ2-3, with D possibly being TRBD2 (5 bases). V was cut by 6 bases and J by 3 bases, with 10 bases left in between. Germline lookup yields CDR1 SNHLY and CDR2 FYNNEI. The CDR3 sequence is 13 residues long. Here the CDR3 reads CASSFSETDTQYF. The CDR3 DNA follows: TGTGCCAGCAGCTTTAGCGAGACAGATACGCAGTATTTT.

V is TRBV6-5 and J is TRBJ2-1, with TRBD2 matching 7 bases. V gave up 2 bases and J gave up 2 bases; unmatched junction bases: 3. This CDR3 is built from 15 residues. Germline CDR1 MNHEY, CDR2 SVGAGI. Here the CDR3 reads CASSYRGRAYNEQFF. Written as DNA, the CDR3 is TGTGCCAGCAGTTACCGCGGGAGAGCCTACAATGAGCAGTTCTTC.

The CDR3 region is CASSYAGGETQYF. The DNA for the CDR3 is TGTGCCAGCAGTTACGCGGGGGGAGAGACCCAGTACTTC. J is TRBJ2-5 and V is TRBV6-5; 8 nucleotides match TRBD2. Germline V lookup: CDR1 MNHEY, CDR2 SVGAGI. V lost 2 bases and J lost 4; bases outside the gene matches: 0. The CDR3 is 13 amino acids.

This chain connects TRBV4-1 to TRBJ1-2; D possibly corresponds to TRBD1 (6 bases). There are 15 residues in the CDR3. In germline, CDR1 is MGHRA, CDR2 YSYEKL. V dropped 4 bases and J dropped 3 bases, with 15 bases sitting between them. DNA for the CDR3: TGCGCCAGCAGCCGCCGGGACAACTTCCACTATGGCTACACCTTC. It codes for CASSRRDNFHYGYTF.

This clone was observed once. The chain couples TRBV2 to TRBJ1-2; tentative D call: TRBD1 (6 bases). V lost 7 bases to trimming and J lost 2 bases, with 11 bases between them. The germline V gene has CDR1 SNHLY and CDR2 FYNNEI. CDR3 size: 13 residues. The CDR3 sequence is CASMPGANYGYTF. CDR3 DNA: TGTGCCAGCATGCCAGGGGCAAACTATGGCTACACCTTC.

V gene TRBV28 combines with J gene TRBJ1-5, with TRBD1 matching 8 bases. Germline lookup yields CDR1 MDHEN and CDR2 SYDVKM. V lost 7 bases, J lost 2 bases, and 4 bases stayed unmatched. CDR3 length: 14 residues. CDR3 sequence: CASNQGQGNQPQHF. In DNA, the CDR3 is TGTGCCAGCAACCAGGGACAGGGCAATCAGCCCCAGCATTTT.

This sequence joins TRBV10-1 and TRBJ1-5; tentatively, D is TRBD1 (5 bases). CDR1 and CDR2 from the germline V gene are WNHNN and SYGVQD (reference sequence). With 0 bases removed from V and 0 bases from J, the gap between germline ends came to 9 bases. The CDR3 is 16 residues long. The CDR3 sequence is CASSESGQYSNQPQHF. The CDR3 coding sequence is TGCGCCAGCAGTGAGTCGGGGCAGTATAGCAATCAGCCCCAGCATTTT.

The gene calls are TRBV25-1 and TRBJ1-2; D is ambiguous. This CDR3 spans 11 amino acids. V was pared by 6 bases and J by 7 bases, with 9 bases between. The germline V gene encodes CDR1 MGHDK and CDR2 SYGVNS. The CDR3 DNA sequence: TGTGCCAGCAGAAAATCTAGTGGCTACACCTTC. Translating gives CASRKSSGYTF.

This clone was seen a handful of times. The rearrangement joins TRBV6-6 to TRBJ2-3; D unclear. There are 14 residues in the CDR3. Trimming removed 0 bases from V and 4 bases from J, with 8 bases in between. Germline CDR1 MNHNY, CDR2 SVGAGI (reference sequence). The CDR3 loop reads CASSYSSLPDTQYF. The CDR3 region has the DNA TGTGCCAGCAGTTACTCGTCACTCCCAGATACGCAGTATTTT.